This TCR beta chain originates from a study of low-dose radiotherapy and immunotherapy resistance in tumors. Overall study: Per fraction, Cohort 1 was given 0.5 Gy every 2 weeks, for a total of 6.5 Gy. Every two weeks, one day ahead of radiation and immunotherapy, cyclophosphamide 200 mg/m2 was given (intravenously).

In its sample, this clonotype was seen many times. Alpha and beta chains were covered, as first-strand cDNA relied on TRAV- and TRBV-specific primers. The authors amplified TCRs for 20 PCR cycles with a constant-region primer and a V-primer adapter. One entry per CDR3 protein results from TCRdb running MiXCR on the reads. The sample has tens of thousands of distinct CDR3 sequences, less than 25% seen once. Described time point: before trial treatment. The ends were cut back, 5 bases at V and 8 bases at J, with 20 bases in the middle. The CDR3 length is 15 residues. From germline, CDR1 is MNHEY and CDR2 SMNVEV (reference sequence).

This receptor was taken from a male donor with prostate cancer. Sequencing used PBMCs, obtained before treatment. The rearrangement links TRBV27 to TRBJ2-3; weak D call: TRBD2 (6 bases). CDR3 amino acids: CASSTWDFYLTTQYF. The CDR3 bases are TGTGCCAGCAGTACCTGGGACTTCTACTTGACTACGCAGTATTTT.